This T cell receptor (beta chain) appears in the sequencing data of a study of T cells of healthy individuals. This CDR3 has 16 amino acids. The V gene lost 2 bases and the J gene lost 2 bases, with 12 bases spanning the gap. Germline V gives CDR1 KGHDR, CDR2 SFDVKD. TCRdb reprocessed the 5' RACE reads via MiXCR and lists one record per CDR3 protein. The table has 60,000 to 75,000 distinct CDR3 sequences, 15% to 20% seen once. The receptor's source is a human donor in good health. The V call is TRBV24-1, the J call TRBJ2-1, with D possibly matching TRBD1 (6 bases). CDR3 region: CATSDSTGSPYNEQFF. The DNA of the CDR3 is TGTGCCACCAGTGATTCCACAGGGTCCCCCTACAATGAGCAGTTCTTC.